This T cell receptor beta chain is from a study of T cell changes during pregnancy in multiple sclerosis. The method was immunoSEQ multiplex PCR; TCRdb's version includes in-frame clones alone and lacks a portion of them. The sample carries approximately 40,000 clones, around nine tenths recorded once. With 5 bases removed from V and 0 bases from J, the gap between germline ends came to 8 bases. The CDR3 contains 13 residues. CDR1 and CDR2 (germline): MNHNS, SASEGT. The clonotype comes from a female donor in good health, enrolled as a control in a pregnancy study. The chain links TRBV6-1 to TRBJ2-7, with no clear D. The material sequenced was CD4+ T cells from peripheral blood mononuclear cells, taken in the third trimester of pregnancy. The CDR3 reads CASSMTPSYEQYF. DNA of the CDR3: TGTGCCAGCAGTATGACACCCTCCTACGAGCAGTACTTC.